This TCR beta chain was identified during a study of human T cells and chemical hapten exposure. Study conclusions and caveats: Compared to controls, expanded TCRs made significantly more large clusters of similar CDR3s.

This clonotype has a handful of counts. Its antigen remains unknown. Germline V gene lookup returns CDR1 SQVTM and CDR2 ANQGSEA. This CDR3 comprises 11 residues. V was cut by 5 bases and J by 3 bases, with 8 bases left in between. The time point: patch test 2, 6 weeks after DPC sensitization. Treatment of the sample: therapeutic diphenylcyclopropenone sensitization with weekly scalp DPC. Per the authors' pipeline: A per-sample median of roughly 100,000 TCRs was observed, with a range of about 20,000 to 700,000. In TCRdb, the RACE reads were re-called with MiXCR into one record per CDR3 protein. The V and J calls, along with clone size, are taken from TCRdb and not from the paper's own processing. Of fewer than 100,000 distinct CDR3 sequences listed, about 9.9% are singletons.

The V and J genes are TRBV29-1 and TRBJ2-7, with D perhaps matching TRBD2 (5 bases). This receptor was identified in a man younger than 35 with alopecia areata. Some clones in this sample may be carry-over from other donors' samples. The source material was whole blood, sampled in connection with sensitization to the hapten diphenylcyclopropenone (DPC). The DNA for the CDR3 is TGCAGCGTTAGGGCGGGCTACGAGCAGTACTTC. Amino acid sequence: CSVRAGYEQYF.